Shown below are 32 T cell receptor beta chains from a single sample sequenced in a study of blood T cell repertoires in COVID-19. Sequencing used immunoSEQ multiplex PCR; TCRdb keeps in-frame clones, though not all of them. Of about 260,000 clones in the sample, 80% to 90% were seen once. The source material was peripheral blood. The receptors shown here come from a woman in her thirties or forties who had recovered from COVID-19.

This rearrangement joins TRBV10-1 to TRBJ2-3, with TRBD1 as a possible D gene (6 bases). V shed 3 bases and J shed 6 bases, with 16 bases lying between them. Per germline, CDR1 WNHNN and CDR2 SYGVQD (reference sequence). There are 15 residues in the CDR3. The CDR3 sequence: CASSDPDRSLDTQYF. CDR3 nucleotide sequence: TGCGCCAGCAGTGATCCTGACAGGTCCCTGGATACGCAGTATTTT.

This clone was picked up a small number of times. The chain has TRBV7-9 and TRBJ1-5; the D is unclear. Germline V gene sequence: CDR1 SEHNR, CDR2 FQNEAQ (reference sequence). This CDR3 is built from 13 residues. Trimming shortened V by 2 bases and J by 6 bases, and 8 bases separated the two germline ends. The CDR3, as DNA: TGTGCCAGCAGCTTAACCGGGAGTCAGCCCCAGCATTTT. It encodes CASSLTGSQPQHF.

To note about this clone: The sample contains more than one DNA sequence encoding this CDR3. This chain connects TRBV9 to TRBJ2-7, with D possibly matching TRBD1 (6 bases). The germline gives CDR1 SGDLS, CDR2 YYNGEE. The CDR3 spans 14 residues. V was trimmed by 0 bases and J by 4 bases, leaving 11 bases between them. The CDR3 reads CASSVGGRGYEQYF. DNA of the CDR3: TGTGCCAGCAGCGTAGGGGGCAGGGGATACGAGCAGTACTTC.

The rearrangement links TRBV5-1 to TRBJ2-7, with TRBD2 matching over 9 bases. The V gene end was trimmed by 5 bases and the J gene end by 0 bases; junction bases not matched to a gene: 3. The CDR3 is made up of 14 amino acids. Germline CDR1 reads SGHRS; CDR2 reads YFSETQ. The CDR3, as DNA: TGCGCCAGCAGACGAGCGGGGGGCTCCTACGAGCAGTACTTC. Encoded protein: CASRRAGGSYEQYF.

CDR3 bases: TGCGCCAGCGCCCAATTGCTCGGGGACGAGCAGTACTTC. It encodes CASAQLLGDEQYF. The V gene is TRBV5-1, the J gene TRBJ2-7, with a weak D call TRBD2 (5 bases). This CDR3 contains 13 residues. V was cut by 7 bases and J by 5 bases, with 16 bases left in between. CDR1 and CDR2 (germline): SGHRS, YFSETQ.

The chain couples TRBV19 to TRBJ1-1; D is perhaps TRBD1 (6 bases). Germline V gives CDR1 LNHDA, CDR2 SQIVND (reference sequence). This CDR3 is 15 amino acids long. The V and J ends lost 5 bases and 3 bases respectively, with 16 bases between them. CDR3 bases: TGTGCCAGTAGTTCAACCGGGAGGGGGGACACTGAAGCTTTCTTT. Its protein product is CASSSTGRGDTEAFF.

This clone was detected once. The V gene is TRBV7-9, the J gene TRBJ1-6; D possibly corresponds to TRBD1 (5 bases). Trimming took off 5 bases at V and 7 bases at J, with 15 bases between the two ends. CDR1 SEHNR and CDR2 FQNEAQ come from the germline V gene (reference sequence). The length of the CDR3 is 15 residues. CDR3 in amino acids: CASSPPGEENSPLHF. The DNA for the CDR3 is TGTGCCAGCAGCCCCCCGGGGGAGGAGAATTCACCCCTCCACTTT.

The CDR3, as DNA: TGTGCCAGCAGGGGGACAGGGGGCCTGAACACTGAAGCTTTCTTT. It encodes CASRGTGGLNTEAFF. The chain recombines TRBV9 with TRBJ1-1; TRBD1 matches at 12 bases. The CDR3 runs to 15 residues. From germline, CDR1 is SGDLS and CDR2 YYNGEE. The V and J ends lost 5 bases and 0 bases, in that order; junction bases with no gene match: 2.

This chain links TRBV18 with TRBJ1-4; 8 nucleotides agree with TRBD1. The CDR3 contains 13 residues. Germline V CDR1 and CDR2: KGHSH, LQKENI. V gave up 6 bases and J gave up 7 bases; unmatched junction bases: 4. CDR3 nucleotides: TGTGCCAGCTCTCGAGACAGGGGTGAAAAACTGTTTTTT. Amino acids: CASSRDRGEKLFF.

The chain combines TRBV19 with TRBJ2-7; maybe TRBD1 (6 bases). CDR1 and CDR2 from the germline V gene are LNHDA and SQIVND (reference sequence). The CDR3 is 12 amino acids. Trimming removed 4 bases from V and 6 bases from J, with 10 bases in between. The CDR3 region is CASSRTGSEQYF. The DNA for the CDR3 is TGTGCCAGTAGTAGAACAGGGTCCGAGCAGTACTTC.

The chain combines TRBV4-1 with TRBJ1-2; 11 bases fit TRBD1. The CDR3 totals 16 residues. The V gene's germline CDR1 is MGHRA and CDR2 YSYEKL. The V segment lost 4 bases and the J segment 1 base; nucleotides outside the gene matches: 5. DNA of the CDR3: TGCGCCAGCAGCCCGGGACAGGGGGTTTTTAACTATGGCTACACCTTC. Its translation: CASSPGQGVFNYGYTF.

The J gene is TRBJ1-2, the V gene TRBV19; a weak D match, TRBD1 (5 bases). The ends were cut back, 7 bases at V and 2 bases at J, with 23 bases in the middle. The CDR3 is made up of 17 amino acids. Looked up from germline, CDR1 is LNHDA and CDR2 is SQIVND (reference sequence). The CDR3 is CASTPKVRGDANYGYTF. CDR3 nucleotide sequence: TGTGCCAGTACCCCTAAAGTTCGGGGGGATGCGAACTATGGCTACACCTTC.

The table lists this clone with a count of one. J is TRBJ2-1 and V is TRBV5-1; TRBD1 aligns across 10 bases. The CDR3 spans 15 residues. CDR1 and CDR2 from the germline V gene are SGHRS and YFSETQ. The junction had 6 bases not matched to a gene; V was cut back by 5 bases and J by 4 bases. The CDR3 nucleotides are TGCGCCAGCAGGGTCCGGGACAGGGGTTACAATGAGCAGTTCTTC. Amino acid sequence: CASRVRDRGYNEQFF.

CDR3: CASSLVGQFMNTEAFF. CDR3 bases: TGTGCCAGCAGCTTGGTCGGACAGTTCATGAACACTGAAGCTTTCTTT. This rearrangement joins TRBV5-5 to TRBJ1-1; weak D call: TRBD1 (6 bases). V was pared by 0 bases and J by 0 bases, with 12 bases between. Germline lookup yields CDR1 SGHKS and CDR2 YYEKEE (reference sequence). CDR3 length equals 16 residues.

This rearrangement joins TRBV2 to TRBJ2-5, with a weak D call TRBD2 (5 bases). CDR3 size: 13 residues. Germline-derived CDR1 and CDR2 are SNHLY and FYNNEI. V gave up 7 bases and J gave up 1 base, with 10 bases separating them. The CDR3 DNA sequence: TGTGCCAGCACCAAGCGGTTCCAAGAGACCCAGTACTTC. Protein: CASTKRFQETQYF.

This clone has more than one count but fewer than ten. Germline is not matched at one junction end, which may reflect a read error. The rearrangement links TRBV19 to TRBJ2-5; 8 bases fit TRBD2. Germline CDR1 is LNHDA and CDR2 is SQIVND (reference sequence). The CDR3 is 15 amino acids. CDR3 sequence (DNA): TGTGCCAGTAGGATAGCGGGATCGTACCAAGAGACCCAGTACTTC. Amino acid sequence: CASRIAGSYQETQYF.

The rearrangement uses TRBV19 and TRBJ1-6; D is ambiguous. The CDR3 extends over 15 amino acids. Germline loops: CDR1 LNHDA, CDR2 SQIVND (reference sequence). The V and J ends lost 4 bases and 9 bases respectively, with 16 bases between them. The CDR3 here is CASSRFWVQASPLHF. In DNA, the CDR3 is TGTGCCAGTAGTAGATTTTGGGTGCAGGCTTCACCCCTCCACTTT.

The chain joins TRBV6-5 to TRBJ1-1; TRBD1 is a possible D gene (5 bases). Germline lookup yields CDR1 MNHEY and CDR2 SVGAGI. V gave up 6 bases and J gave up 4 bases, with 18 bases separating them. This CDR3 region has 15 residues. CDR3 DNA sequence: TGTGCCAGCAGACCCGCGGACACTATTCTCACTGAAGCTTTCTTT. Encoded protein: CASRPADTILTEAFF.

The DNA for the CDR3 is TGTGCCAGCAGCTTAGAGATGGCTTCAGATACGCAGTATTTT. Its translation is CASSLEMASDTQYF. The rearrangement joins TRBV7-8 to TRBJ2-3; D is unclear. Trimming shortened V by 1 base and J by 4 bases, and 9 bases separated the two germline ends. The CDR3 has 14 amino acids. In germline, CDR1 is SGHVS, CDR2 FQNEAQ.

The chain joins TRBV5-6 to TRBJ2-7; D gene unclear. CDR1 SGHDT and CDR2 YYEEEE come from the germline V gene. The CDR3 is made up of 14 amino acids. V lost 0 bases and J lost 0, with 7 bases in between. CDR3 residues: CASSLGGTSYEQYF. The DNA for the CDR3 is TGTGCCAGCAGCTTGGGCGGCACCTCCTACGAGCAGTACTTC.

J is TRBJ2-3 and V is TRBV10-1; 13 positions match TRBD2. Germline trimming cut 8 bases from V and 6 bases from J; bases unmatched to any gene: 14. Per the germline V gene, CDR1 is WNHNN and CDR2 is SYGVQD (reference sequence). The CDR3 contains 17 residues. This chain's CDR3 is CASAPRLAGGLADTQYF. Here the CDR3 DNA reads TGCGCCAGCGCTCCCCGACTAGCGGGGGGCCTGGCCGATACGCAGTATTTT.

The genes are TRBV6-2 or TRBV6-3 and TRBJ1-2; 8 nucleotides align to TRBD1. This CDR3 has 17 amino acids. Germline V gene data show CDR1 as MNHEY and CDR2 as SVGEGT. The J segment lost 2 bases and the V segment lost 6 bases, leaving 14 bases of the junction unmatched. The CDR3 sequence is CASSSPRLRGLNYGYTF. Here the CDR3 DNA reads TGTGCCAGCAGCTCTCCGCGCCTCAGGGGGCTGAACTATGGCTACACCTTC.

This clone was recorded only once. V usage is TRBV6-2 or TRBV6-3 and J usage is TRBJ2-7, with 11 bases identical to TRBD2. Trimming cost V 4 bases and J 3 bases; bases outside gene matches: 14. This CDR3 region has 18 residues. Germline V gene lookup returns CDR1 MNHEY and CDR2 SVGEGT. CDR3 in amino acids: CASSSGELAGGRLYEQYF. The DNA of the CDR3 is TGTGCCAGCAGTTCCGGGGAGCTAGCGGGGGGCCGACTCTACGAGCAGTACTTC.

This sequence joins TRBV30 and TRBJ1-2, with a possible D match to TRBD1 (5 bases). Germline V gene lookup returns CDR1 GTSNPN and CDR2 SVGIG (reference sequence). Trimming took off 0 bases at V and 2 bases at J, with 10 bases between the two ends. The CDR3 is made up of 14 amino acids. Here the CDR3 DNA reads TGTGCCTGGAGTGTGGACAATGCCAACTATGGCTACACCTTC. Its protein is CAWSVDNANYGYTF.

The V gene is TRBV13, the J gene TRBJ2-3, with TRBD2 identical over 13 bases. The CDR3 is made up of 18 amino acids. Germline values: CDR1 PRHDT, CDR2 FYEKMQ (reference sequence). The V and J ends lost 2 bases and 6 bases, in that order; junction bases with no gene match: 11. For the CDR3, the DNA is TGTGCCAGCAGCTTAAAGGCGGGACTAGCGGGGCCGGGGGATACGCAGTATTTT. This translates into CASSLKAGLAGPGDTQYF. Full variable domain (outside the CDR3, taken from reference TRBV13 and TRBJ2-3): AAGVIQSPRHLIKEKRETATLKCYPIPRHDTVYWYQQGPGQDPQFLISFYEKMQSDKGSIPDRFSAQQFSDYHSELNMSSLELGDSALYFCASSLKAGLAGPGDTQYFGPGTRLTVL.

The J gene is TRBJ2-1, the V gene TRBV7-2; TRBD2 is a possible D gene (5 bases). This CDR3 region has 14 residues. Germline V gene data show CDR1 as SGHTA and CDR2 as FQGNSA. Trimming shortened V by 5 bases and J by 5 bases, and 13 bases separated the two germline ends. In DNA, the CDR3 is TGTGCCAGCAGCCCCGGACTGAGAGACAATGAGCAGTTCTTC. Residues: CASSPGLRDNEQFF.

The chain recombines TRBV20-1 with TRBJ1-2, with 11 bases matching TRBD1. Trimming cost V 3 bases and J 4 bases; bases outside gene matches: 13. CDR1 and CDR2 from the germline V gene are DFQATT and SNEGSKA (reference sequence). CDR3 size: 17 residues. CDR3 loop: CSASRGTGGLGLYGYTF. The CDR3 DNA is TGCAGTGCTAGTCGGGGGACAGGGGGACTCGGTCTCTATGGCTACACCTTC.

The J gene is TRBJ2-5, the V gene TRBV4-2; D remains ambiguous. This CDR3 spans 13 amino acids. Germline CDR1 and CDR2: LGHNA and YNFKEQ. Trimming stripped 1 base from V and 8 bases from J, with 11 bases between. The CDR3 protein is CASSQVALVTQYF. The CDR3 nucleotides read TGTGCCAGCAGCCAAGTAGCTTTAGTAACCCAGTACTTC.

About this clone: This sample includes further DNA sequences coding for the same CDR3. This chain connects TRBV2 to TRBJ2-7, with 9 bases fitting TRBD1. Germline CDR1 reads SNHLY; CDR2 reads FYNNEI. There are 15 residues in the CDR3. V was pared by 6 bases and J by 0 bases, with 6 bases of the junction left unmatched. CDR3 DNA sequence: TGTGCCAGCAGCGGGACAGGGAGGAGCTCCTACGAGCAGTACTTC. Translation: CASSGTGRSSYEQYF.

V gene TRBV11-2 combines with J gene TRBJ2-4, with TRBD2 as a possible D gene (6 bases). The germline V and J ends were trimmed by 5 bases and 0 bases, with 11 bases remaining between them. Germline CDR1 and CDR2: SGHAT and FQNNGV. This CDR3 has 15 amino acids. CDR3 DNA sequence: TGTGCCAGCAGCCTGGGACTCCTAGCCAAAAACATTCAGTACTTC. It encodes CASSLGLLAKNIQYF.

The CDR3 DNA follows: TGTGCCTGGAGTGGCCCCGGAGAGGGTGAAAAACTGTTTTTT. This codes for CAWSGPGEGEKLFF. The V and J genes are TRBV30 and TRBJ1-4, with D unclear. Germline loops: CDR1 GTSNPN, CDR2 SVGIG (reference sequence). Trimming cost V 1 base and J 7 bases, with 13 bases left between them. There are 14 residues in the CDR3.

This clone was observed once. The V call is TRBV18, the J call TRBJ1-4, with TRBD1 identical over 7 bases. Germline V gene data show CDR1 as KGHSH and CDR2 as LQKENI. The CDR3 totals 15 residues. Trimming took 3 bases from V and 7 from J; bases not matched to a gene: 8. The CDR3 sequence: CASSPRQGISEKLFF. The CDR3 DNA follows: TGTGCCAGCTCACCGCGACAGGGCATAAGTGAAAAACTGTTTTTT. Full variable domain (remainder filled in from reference TRBV18 and TRBJ1-4): NAGVMQNPRHLVRRRGQEARLRCSPMKGHSHVYWYRQLPEEGLKFMVYLQKENIIDESGMPKERFSAEFPKEGPSILRIQQVVRGDSAAYFCASSPRQGISEKLFFGSGTQLSVL.